This is a list of T cell receptor beta chains from one sample in a study of CD8+CD57+ T cells in acquired aplastic anemia. TCRdb re-called the reads with MiXCR, one entry per CDR3 protein. This table has roughly 200,000 distinct CDR3 sequences, around 63% appearing once. The specimen sequenced was sorted CD4+, CD8+, or CD8+CD57+ T cells (not recorded which) from PBMCs. The receptors derive from a human donor with aplastic anemia. CDR3s include the opening cysteine and the closing phenylalanine or tryptophan. The D gene is left open where the match is weak. Expanded clones are given a class, and other clones once, few, many or no size at all.

V	D	size	J	DNA	CDR3
TRBV7-8	NA	NA	TRBJ1-2	TGTGCCAGCAGCTTAACGGCAGGGGACGGCTACACCTTC	CASSLTAGDGYTF
TRBV7-3	TRBD2	NA	TRBJ2-5	TGTGCCAGCAGCTTAATGGGGGGGAACCAAGAGACCCAGTACTTC	CASSLMGGNQETQYF
TRBV2	NA	NA	TRBJ1-6	TGTGCCAGCAGTGAAGGTTGGGTGGAAAGTTCACCCCTCCACTTT	CASSEGWVESSPLHF
TRBV2	NA	few	TRBJ2-7	TGTGCCAGCAGTGAATACGCTGGTAGCAAGTCACGCTCTTCCTACGAGCAGTACTTC	CASSEYAGSKSRSSYEQYF
TRBV7-2	NA	NA	TRBJ1-2	TGTGCCAGCAGCTTATATACCGGGACCCACTATGGCTACACCTTC	CASSLYTGTHYGYTF
TRBV6-1	NA	few	TRBJ1-6	TGTGCCAGCAGTTTTTCCCAGGGGAATTCACCCCTCCACTTT	CASSFSQGNSPLHF
TRBV9	NA	NA	TRBJ1-3	TGTGCCAGCAGCGTACAGGGAGGCTCTGGAAACACCATATATTTT	CASSVQGGSGNTIYF
TRBV7-9	NA	many	TRBJ1-2	TGTGCCAGCAGCTTCCCCCTCTACCTTGTACACCCTAGGTATGGCTACACCTTC	CASSFPLYLVHPRYGYTF
TRBV20-1	NA	NA	TRBJ2-7	TGCAGTGCTCCTAAAGTGGCGGGGATGCGGTACGAGCAGTACTTC	CSAPKVAGMRYEQYF
TRBV7-9	NA	many	TRBJ2-2	TGTGCCAGCAGCCAAGCCGGGGGGCGCGGGACCGGGGAGCTGTTTTTT	CASSQAGGRGTGELFF
TRBV19	NA	many	TRBJ1-1	TGTGCCAGTAGTATGGGGCAGGGACCCACTGAAGCTTTCTTT	CASSMGQGPTEAFF
TRBV7-9	NA	few	TRBJ2-7	TGTGCCAGCAGCTTAGGGTCCGTCAGATTACACGACGAGCAGTACTTC	CASSLGSVRLHDEQYF